The rows below give T cell receptor beta chains drawn from one sample of a study of beta chain features in type 1 diabetes. The table came from immunoSEQ multiplex PCR; TCRdb's copy has only in-frame clones and leaves some out. The data hold fewer than 350,000 clones, with approximately 15% observed a single time. Source material: naive CD4+ T cells from blood. The source of these receptors is a young man with type 1 diabetes. Each CDR3 is given with its conserved first and last residue. The D gene is left open where the match is weak. Rows may omit the clone size; those that give it use once, few, many or a size class.

v_gene	abundance	j_gene	d_gene	CDR3nt	CDR3aa
TRBV5-1	few	TRBJ1-1	TRBD1	TGCGCCAGCAGCGTAACTCCGGGACAGGGGACTGAAGCTTTCTTT	CASSVTPGQGTEAFF
TRBV28	few	TRBJ2-1	-	TGTGCCAGCAGGGCCCCCCGGGGCAGGGGCTACAATGAGCAGTTCTTC	CASRAPRGRGYNEQFF
TRBV7-6	-	TRBJ2-3	-	TGTGCCAGCAGCTTAAGTTTGCGTGAGACGCAGTATTTT	CASSLSLRETQYF
TRBV18	few	TRBJ2-7	TRBD1	TGTGCCAGCTCACCCGGGACAGGGGTCTCCTACGAGCAGTACTTC	CASSPGTGVSYEQYF
TRBV19	few	TRBJ2-1	TRBD2	TGTGCCAGTAGCCGCTATAGCGGGGCCCCCAATGAGCAGTTCTTC	CASSRYSGAPNEQFF
TRBV15	few	TRBJ2-2	-	TGTGCCACCAGCAGAGAGGGCGGGGCCGACACCGGGGAGCTGTTTTTT	CATSREGGADTGELFF
TRBV28	few	TRBJ2-3	TRBD2	TGTGCCAGCAGTTTATCAGCGAGCGGGGGGGCCGGTACGCAGTATTTT	CASSLSASGGAGTQYF
TRBV28	-	TRBJ1-2	-	TGTGCCAGTACCGATCGGAGGAGCGGCTACACCTTC	CASTDRRSGYTF
TRBV6-1	-	TRBJ2-2	-	TGTGCCAGCAGTGGAAGGCGGGGGAACACCGGGGAGCTGTTTTTT	CASSGRRGNTGELFF
TRBV5-4	few	TRBJ2-7	-	TGTGCCAGCAGCATCCCGGGGATTACGAACGAGCAGTACTTC	CASSIPGITNEQYF
TRBV6-5	-	TRBJ2-1	TRBD2	TGTGCCACCTTTAGCGGGAGCTCCTACAATGAGCAGTTCTTC	CATFSGSSYNEQFF
TRBV30	-	TRBJ2-7	TRBD2	TGTGCCTGGACCACTCCGGGACTAGCGGGAGGCGAGCAGTACTTC	CAWTTPGLAGGEQYF
TRBV28	-	TRBJ2-7	-	TGTGCCAGCACCCGGTTCGACGAGCAGTACTTC	CASTRFDEQYF
TRBV9	-	TRBJ2-6	TRBD1	TGTGCCAGCAGCAGCCGGGACAGGGCGCTGGGGGCCAACGTCCTGACTTTC	CASSSRDRALGANVLTF
TRBV9	-	TRBJ2-2	-	TGTGCCAGCAGCGTAGCTCCAGCCGGGGAGCTGTTTTTT	CASSVAPAGELFF
TRBV27	few	TRBJ2-1	-	TGTGCCAGCAGTTTAAGTCGGGACTACAATGAGCAGTTCTTC	CASSLSRDYNEQFF
TRBV30	few	TRBJ2-7	-	TGTGCCTGGACTCGAGGTGGTACAGAGCAGTACTTC	CAWTRGGTEQYF
TRBV7-9	few	TRBJ2-7	TRBD2	TGTGCCAGCAGCGCCTTTAGCGGGGGCAACTACGAGCAGTACTTC	CASSAFSGGNYEQYF
TRBV18	-	TRBJ2-3	-	TGTGCCAGCTCACCACCGGTCTTTAGCGTTGGGTTAGATACGCAGTATTTT	CASSPPVFSVGLDTQYF
TRBV7-2	-	TRBJ2-7	TRBD2	TGTGCCAGCAGCCCGCAGGTCTTAGCGGGATCATACGAGCAGTACTTC	CASSPQVLAGSYEQYF
TRBV15	few	TRBJ2-7	-	TGTGCCACCAGCAAATGGACTCCCGACCCCTACGAGCAGTACTTC	CATSKWTPDPYEQYF
TRBV18	-	TRBJ2-1	-	TGTGCCAGCTCACCCGAGTACAATGAGCAGTTCTTC	CASSPEYNEQFF
TRBV10-3	-	TRBJ2-1	TRBD2	TGTGCCATCAGTCTAGCGGGAGGGTTCGGCAATGAGCAGTTCTTC	CAISLAGGFGNEQFF
TRBV7-7	few	TRBJ2-2	-	TGTGCCAGCAGCCCCGGTCAGAGGGCTTCGTACACCGGGGAGCTGTTTTTT	CASSPGQRASYTGELFF
TRBV9	-	TRBJ2-1	TRBD2	TGTGCCAGCAGCGTACAAGTGAGGTCGGGGGGACTCAATGAGCAGTTCTTC	CASSVQVRSGGLNEQFF
TRBV11-1	-	TRBJ2-7	-	TGTGCCAGCAGCTTAGGAGGGTCCGAGCAGTACTTC	CASSLGGSEQYF
TRBV5-1	few	TRBJ2-1	TRBD2	TGCGCCAGCAGCTTGGGTGGTAGCGGGAGCCCGTACAATGAGCAGTTCTTC	CASSLGGSGSPYNEQFF
TRBV7-2	-	TRBJ2-5	-	TGTGCCAGCAGCCCTTGGGGGCGCCGGGAGACCCAGTACTTC	CASSPWGRRETQYF
TRBV29-1	-	TRBJ2-1	TRBD1	TGCAGCGTGGAAAGGGACAGTAACAATGAGCAGTTCTTC	CSVERDSNNEQFF
TRBV25-1	-	TRBJ2-3	-	TGTGCCAGCAGTCCCCGGTGGGGGGGCGGGGATACGCAGTATTTT	CASSPRWGGGDTQYF
TRBV7-2	-	TRBJ2-7	TRBD2	TGTGCCAGCAGCTTAGAAGGACTAGCGGGAGGCGAGCAGTACTTC	CASSLEGLAGGEQYF
TRBV30	-	TRBJ1-5	-	TGTGCCTGGAGTGTACGGGGCAATCAGCCCCAGCATTTT	CAWSVRGNQPQHF
TRBV28	-	TRBJ1-2	-	TGTGCCAGCACATCGGGGGAAGTTGGCTACACCTTC	CASTSGEVGYTF
TRBV19	-	TRBJ1-2	-	TGTGCCAGTAGTATAGCAGGAAATGGCTACACCTTC	CASSIAGNGYTF
TRBV30	-	TRBJ2-1	TRBD1	TGTGCCTGGATCCGACAGGGAGTATACAATGAGCAGTTCTTC	CAWIRQGVYNEQFF
TRBV6-1	-	TRBJ1-2	-	TGTGCCAGCAGTGGGGCATACTATGGCTACACCTTC	CASSGAYYGYTF
TRBV7-2	few	TRBJ2-3	TRBD2	TGTGCCAGCAGCTTAAGCGGAGCAGCGGGGGACACAGATACGCAGTATTTT	CASSLSGAAGDTDTQYF
TRBV29-1	few	TRBJ2-7	-	TGCAGCGTTCAGGTGGACAGCCCCTACGAGCAGTACTTC	CSVQVDSPYEQYF
TRBV28	few	TRBJ1-2	-	TGTGCCAGCAGTTGGCTTAGGGGTGGCTACACCTTC	CASSWLRGGYTF
TRBV4-1	-	TRBJ1-5	TRBD1	TGCGCCAGCAGCCAGATTGGGACAGGAAAGAGTCAGCCCCAGCATTTT	CASSQIGTGKSQPQHF
TRBV28	-	TRBJ1-2	-	TGTGCCAGCAGTGAAGGACAAGTCTATGGCTACACCTTC	CASSEGQVYGYTF
TRBV2	few	TRBJ1-5	-	TGTGCCAGCAGCGTACAGGGAAATCAGCCCCAGCATTTT	CASSVQGNQPQHF
TRBV28	few	TRBJ2-3	TRBD2	TGTGCCAGCAGGGCGGGAGGGACGGATACGCAGTATTTT	CASRAGGTDTQYF
TRBV6-5	few	TRBJ1-1	TRBD1	TGTGCCAGCAGAATCAGGGGGAGAAACACTGAAGCTTTCTTT	CASRIRGRNTEAFF
TRBV5-6	-	TRBJ1-3	-	TGTGCCAGCAGTTTTGGCGGAAACACCATATATTTT	CASSFGGNTIYF
TRBV7-9	few	TRBJ2-2	-	TGTGCCAGCAGCTTACGACTAGAGGTGAACACCGGGGAGCTGTTTTTT	CASSLRLEVNTGELFF
TRBV7-2	few	TRBJ1-3	-	TGTGCCAGCAGCGTAAGGGGATACGGAAACACCATATATTTT	CASSVRGYGNTIYF
TRBV2	-	TRBJ1-1	-	TGTGCCAGCAGTGTGACCAGGGACACTGAAGCTTTCTTT	CASSVTRDTEAFF
TRBV7-2	few	TRBJ2-1	-	TGTGCCAGCGCGGGCAGAGCTTATTACAATGAGCAGTTCTTC	CASAGRAYYNEQFF
TRBV5-6	few	TRBJ2-2	TRBD1	TGTGCCAGCAGCGCCGACAGGGGTAGATGGGAAACCGGGGAGCTGTTTTTT	CASSADRGRWETGELFF
TRBV30	few	TRBJ2-1	-	TGTGCCCGGAAGGGGGACCCCTACAATGAGCAGTTCTTC	CARKGDPYNEQFF
TRBV29-1	-	TRBJ2-7	TRBD2	TGCAGCGCTACCCCTCCCGGAGGGGAGCGGGAGGTCTCCTACGAGCAGTACTTC	CSATPPGGEREVSYEQYF
TRBV4-1	-	TRBJ2-7	-	TGCGCCAGCAGCCATCAGGACAGCTACGAGCAGTACTTC	CASSHQDSYEQYF
TRBV28	-	TRBJ1-5	-	TGTGCCAGCAGCCAAGGGGGTCAGCCCCAGCATTTT	CASSQGGQPQHF
TRBV29-1	-	TRBJ2-5	-	TGCAGCGTTGAAGAGGACTTTAGGTCGGAGACCCAGTACTTC	CSVEEDFRSETQYF
TRBV5-1	few	TRBJ2-5	-	TGCGCCAGCAGCGTACACGGGGGTTCTGAGACCCAGTACTTC	CASSVHGGSETQYF
TRBV30	-	TRBJ2-1	TRBD2	TGTGCCTGGAGACTTCCGGGGGGGGCCAATGAGCAGTTCTTC	CAWRLPGGANEQFF